This is a list of T cell receptor beta chains from one sample in a study of cytomegalovirus exposure and HLA in healthy donors. The protocol was immunoSEQ multiplex PCR, while the TCRdb copy is restricted to in-frame clones and leaves out a portion. The sample carries 150,000 to 200,000 clones, roughly 77% recorded once. Sequenced input: PBMCs. The receptors originated from a man aged 18-30 years in good health and CMV-seropositive. Each CDR3 is given with its conserved first and last residue. D genes are given only for firm matches. Size tells how often a clone was seen (once, few, many) or the class of an expanded clone, and some rows leave it out.

DNA	CDR3	size	V	J	D
TGTGCCAGCAGCTTAATTTGGGGTGGACAGGGAGTAGCTTTCTTT	CASSLIWGGQGVAFF	.	TRBV7-2	TRBJ1-1	TRBD1
TGTGCCGCCAGCGATTTGTCACAGGGGAATCAGCCCCAGCATTTT	CAASDLSQGNQPQHF	.	TRBV15	TRBJ1-5	TRBD1
TGCGCCAGCAGTGGCCGGGATCAACGGTATGAGCAGTTCTTC	CASSGRDQRYEQFF	.	TRBV10-1	TRBJ2-1	.
TGCGCCAGCAGCCCGGAGACAGGGTTAGGCTCCTACGAGCAGTACTTC	CASSPETGLGSYEQYF	.	TRBV5-1	TRBJ2-7	TRBD1
TGTGCCATCAGTGGGAGGGGGCCCAACGAAAACACTGAAGCTTTCTTT	CAISGRGPNENTEAFF	.	TRBV10-3	TRBJ1-1	TRBD1
TGTGCCAGTAGCATGACTTATATCGGGACAGGGGGCTTTCAGCCCCAGCATTTT	CASSMTYIGTGGFQPQHF	.	TRBV19	TRBJ1-5	TRBD1
TGTGCCACCTGGGACAGGGCGGGAGATTCACCCCTCCACTTT	CATWDRAGDSPLHF	.	TRBV6-5	TRBJ1-6	TRBD1
TGTGCCAGCAGCCAACGGAAAGAAGTCGGGCGGGAGTTCCCCTACGAGCAGTACTTC	CASSQRKEVGREFPYEQYF	.	TRBV4-2	TRBJ2-7	TRBD2
TGTGCCAGCAGCCAGGCCGGGACAGGGATAGATTTTAACTATGGCTACACCTTC	CASSQAGTGIDFNYGYTF	.	TRBV4-2	TRBJ1-2	TRBD1
TGTGCCAGCGGCAGGGGTGTCGACGAGCAGTACTTC	CASGRGVDEQYF	.	TRBV7-2	TRBJ2-7	.
TGTGCCGGAAGTAGCGGAGTCACCGGGGAGCTGTTTTTT	CAGSSGVTGELFF	once	TRBV6-6	TRBJ2-2	.
TGTGCCATCAGTGGATTGACGGGAGCTACGACTGAGCAGTACTTC	CAISGLTGATTEQYF	.	TRBV10-3	TRBJ2-7	.
TGTGCCAGCAGCTTTACAGGGGCCGGGGGCACAGATACGCAGTATTTT	CASSFTGAGGTDTQYF	.	TRBV5-4	TRBJ2-3	TRBD1
TGTGCCAGCAGCCAAATTGGACAGGGGGGGGGTCAGCCCCAGCATTTT	CASSQIGQGGGQPQHF	.	TRBV7-2	TRBJ1-5	TRBD1
TGTGCCAGCAGCCCAGGACATGTAGATACGCAGTATTTT	CASSPGHVDTQYF	.	TRBV7-3	TRBJ2-3	.
TGTGCCAGCAGTGCTGACAGGGCGGATTACAATGAGCAGTTCTTC	CASSADRADYNEQFF	.	TRBV28	TRBJ2-1	TRBD1
TGTGCCAGCTCAGCGGGGACGGCGCAAGAGACCCAGTACTTC	CASSAGTAQETQYF	once	TRBV25-1	TRBJ2-5	TRBD2
TGCGCCAGCAGCCAAGTGGGCACACGCAAAGAGACCCAGTACTTC	CASSQVGTRKETQYF	.	TRBV4-1	TRBJ2-5	.
TGTGCCAGCAGCCCCCGACTCGCTGGACTCTACGAGCAGTACTTC	CASSPRLAGLYEQYF	.	TRBV7-9	TRBJ2-7	.
TGCGCCAGCCGGTTCGTGCAATACAATGAGCAGTTCTTC	CASRFVQYNEQFF	few	TRBV5-1	TRBJ2-1	.
TGTGCCACCAGCAGAGCCCGACTAGCGGGACTCGACGAGCAGTACTTC	CATSRARLAGLDEQYF	.	TRBV15	TRBJ2-7	TRBD2
TGTGCCAGCAGTGATATATCGGACAGGGTCGAGACAGATACGCAGTATTTT	CASSDISDRVETDTQYF	once	TRBV2	TRBJ2-3	TRBD1
TGTGCCAGCAGTTTTGGAGGGGTAACTAATGAAAAACTGTTTTTT	CASSFGGVTNEKLFF	.	TRBV28	TRBJ1-4	.
TGTGCCAGTAGTTTCCAGACTTATAGCAATCAGCCCCAGCATTTT	CASSFQTYSNQPQHF	once	TRBV19	TRBJ1-5	.